This T cell receptor beta chain came from a study of blood T cell repertoires in COVID-19. Whole-study context: Acute-phase and convalescent COVID-19 samples originated in the United States, Italy and Spain. Sample material is recorded as cDNA or gDNA derived from T cells, B-cell-depleted T cells, or PBMCs.

The CDR3 has 12 amino acids. Germline values: CDR1 LNHDA, CDR2 SQIVND (reference sequence). The junction had 3 bases not matched to a gene; V was cut back by 3 bases and J by 12 bases. Assay: immunoSEQ multiplex PCR; the TCRdb copy retains only in-frame clones and omits some. The data contain around 130,000 clones, around 84% of them seen just once; the ten biggest clones take up more than 5%. This clone was counted a few times. The sequencing input was peripheral blood. This clonotype was obtained from a human donor in a cohort sampled during active COVID-19. The chain carries TRBV19 and TRBJ2-1; 9 bases are shared with TRBD1. The CDR3 reads CASSIRQGGQFF. DNA for the CDR3: TGTGCCAGTAGTATTCGACAGGGGGGGCAGTTCTTC.